This T cell receptor (beta chain) was sequenced in a study of regulatory T cells in long-lasting Graves disease. Study observations and caveats: New patients shared 1,000 or so public clonotypes, and persistent patients shared more, with fewer than 3,500. Persistent disease showed a preference for TRBV28, TRBJ1-2 and TRBJ2-5.

CDR3-region Arm-PCR and iRepertoire HTBI primers produced the TCR beta libraries. TCRdb called the multiplex PCR reads again in MiXCR, with one record for every CDR3 protein. The sample contains approximately 540,000 distinct CDR3 sequences, 12% of which appear only once. The CDR3 has 15 residues. Time point specified: newly diagnosed GD, antithyroid drugs for less than 3 months. Scientists built the TCR library using RNA that was extracted from PBMCs. This clonotype is a singleton in its sample. The target antigen is unknown. This same sample was also taken into another study, of T cells in Graves' hyperthyroidism and ophthalmopathy. That paper states: On the basis of clinical symptoms, serum thyroxine and TRAb, thyroid ultrasound and orbital computed tomography, diagnoses were made. Primed by the HTBI set, a first-round RT-PCR was run on the TCR CDR3.

The V and J genes are TRBV3-2 and TRBJ1-1; TRBD1 was called by the table and not checked on the DNA. TRBV3-2 corresponds to a pseudogene. Specimen: peripheral blood mononuclear cells (PBMCs), collected at new diagnosis, from a patient treated with antithyroid drugs. The TCR sequence derives from a woman aged 30 to 39 with Graves disease. CDR3 DNA sequence: TGTGCCAGCAGCCAAGATCCGGTAGGGGCCAGTGAAGCTTTCTTT. Amino acid sequence: CASSQDPVGASEAFF.